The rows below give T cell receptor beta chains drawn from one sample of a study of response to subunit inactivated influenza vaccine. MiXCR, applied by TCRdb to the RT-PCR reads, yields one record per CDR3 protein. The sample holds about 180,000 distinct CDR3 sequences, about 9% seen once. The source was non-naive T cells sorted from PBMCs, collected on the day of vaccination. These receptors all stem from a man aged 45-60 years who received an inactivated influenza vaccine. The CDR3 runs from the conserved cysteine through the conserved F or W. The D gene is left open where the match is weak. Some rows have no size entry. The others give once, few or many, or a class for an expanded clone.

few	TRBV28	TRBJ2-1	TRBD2	CASSGARASGLLFDEQFF	TGTGCCAGCAGTGGGGCCCGGGCTAGCGGGCTCCTCTTCGATGAGCAGTTCTTC
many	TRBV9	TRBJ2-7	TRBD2	CASSVLSGGFGEQYF	TGTGCCAGCAGCGTACTCAGCGGGGGGTTTGGCGAGCAGTACTTC
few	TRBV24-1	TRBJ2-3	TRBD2	CATSDRGETDTQYF	TGTGCCACCAGTGATCGGGGGGAGACAGATACGCAGTATTTT
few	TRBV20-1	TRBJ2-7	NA	CSASSLMSYEQYF	TGCAGTGCTAGTTCACTGATGAGCTACGAGCAGTACTTC
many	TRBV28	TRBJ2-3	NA	CASRLRGTDTQYF	TGTGCCAGCAGACTTCGGGGGACAGATACGCAGTATTTT
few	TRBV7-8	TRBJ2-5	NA	CASSPVPETQYF	TGTGCCAGCAGCCCGGTGCCGGAGACCCAGTACTTC
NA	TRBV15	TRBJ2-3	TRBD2	CATSTLSGRGRDTQYF	TGTGCCACCAGCACCCTTAGCGGGAGAGGGAGAGATACGCAGTATTTT
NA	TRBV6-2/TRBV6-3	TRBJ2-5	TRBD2	CASRSGTSGKGYQETQYF	TGTGCCAGCAGATCCGGGACTAGCGGGAAGGGGTACCAAGAGACCCAGTACTTC
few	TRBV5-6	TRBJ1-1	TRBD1	CASRGTGSTEAFF	TGTGCCAGCAGAGGGACAGGGAGCACTGAAGCTTTCTTT
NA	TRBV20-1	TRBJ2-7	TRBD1	CSARTNRGAYSYEQYF	TGCAGTGCTAGAACCAACAGGGGGGCCTATTCATACGAGCAGTACTTC
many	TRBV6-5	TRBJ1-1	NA	CASSYSTGLGAFF	TGTGCCAGCAGTTACTCGACAGGTCTAGGAGCTTTCTTT
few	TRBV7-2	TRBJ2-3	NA	CASSFSGTFSTDTQYF	TGTGCCAGCAGCTTCTCCGGGACTTTTAGCACAGATACGCAGTATTTT
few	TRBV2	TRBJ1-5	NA	CASSAERDTHQPQHF	TGTGCCAGCAGTGCTGAACGGGACACCCATCAGCCCCAGCATTTT
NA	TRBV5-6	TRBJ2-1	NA	CASSLERVQFF	TGTGCCAGCAGCTTGGAGCGAGTGCAGTTCTTC
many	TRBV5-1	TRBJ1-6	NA	CASKPAWGRNSPLHF	TGCGCCAGCAAACCCGCCTGGGGCAGAAATTCACCCCTCCACTTT
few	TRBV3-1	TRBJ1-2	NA	CASSRGALNRNYGYTF	TGTGCCAGCAGCCGCGGGGCCCTCAACAGGAACTATGGCTACACCTTC
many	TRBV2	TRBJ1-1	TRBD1	CASSNRGTEAFF	TGTGCCAGCAGTAACAGGGGCACTGAAGCTTTCTTT
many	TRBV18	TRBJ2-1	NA	CASSPLSGSSSYNEQFF	TGTGCCAGCTCACCACTTTCTGGGTCGAGCTCCTACAATGAGCAGTTCTTC
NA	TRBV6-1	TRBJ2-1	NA	CASGESSYNEQFF	TGTGCCAGCGGTGAGAGCTCCTACAATGAGCAGTTCTTC
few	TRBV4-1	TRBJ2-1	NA	CASSQSRGVYNEQFF	TGCGCCAGCAGCCAATCAAGGGGGGTCTACAATGAGCAGTTCTTC
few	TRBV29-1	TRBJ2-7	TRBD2	CSVFTHSGRIWNEQYF	TGCAGCGTTTTTACCCATAGCGGGAGAATCTGGAACGAGCAGTACTTC
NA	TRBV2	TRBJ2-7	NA	CASQAPGQQTNYEQYF	TGTGCCAGCCAGGCTCCCGGACAGCAGACCAACTACGAGCAGTACTTC
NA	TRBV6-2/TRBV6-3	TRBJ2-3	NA	CASRSPGRSGDTQYF	TGTGCCAGTCGGAGTCCGGGGCGCTCGGGAGATACGCAGTATTTT
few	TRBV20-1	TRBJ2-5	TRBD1	CSARGQTGGETQYF	TGCAGTGCTCGAGGACAGACAGGGGGAGAGACCCAGTACTTC
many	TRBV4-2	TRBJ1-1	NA	CASMRDTEAFF	TGTGCCAGTATGCGGGACACTGAAGCTTTCTTT
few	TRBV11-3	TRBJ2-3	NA	CASSPNRLTQYF	TGTGCCAGCAGCCCAAACCGACTGACGCAGTATTTT
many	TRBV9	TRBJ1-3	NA	CASSRVVENTIYF	TGTGCCAGCAGCAGGGTCGTCGAAAACACCATATATTTT
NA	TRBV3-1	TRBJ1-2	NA	CASSQASQVNYGYTF	TGTGCCAGCAGCCAAGCATCCCAGGTTAACTATGGCTACACCTTC
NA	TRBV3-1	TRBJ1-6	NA	CASSEGVRNSPLHF	TGTGCCAGCAGCGAAGGGGTCCGTAATTCACCCCTCCACTTT
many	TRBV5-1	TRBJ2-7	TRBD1	CASSLGQGEQYF	TGCGCCAGCAGCCTGGGACAGGGCGAGCAGTACTTC